This TCR beta chain derives from a study of T cells in Graves' hyperthyroidism and ophthalmopathy. The cohort's ophthalmopathy patients, a group with duration under 3 months, had a Clinical Activity Score of at least 3 and a NOSPECS grade of at least 4. The study excluded patients with uncontrolled infection, other autoimmune disease, pregnancy or lactation. Together with thyroid ultrasound, orbital computed tomography, serum thyroxine and TRAb, clinical symptoms were used for diagnoses. There were TCR beta CDR3 regions amplified from RNA transcripts. The study used the HTBI primer set for a first-round RT-PCR of the TCR CDR3. MiXCR was run by TCRdb on the multiplex PCR reads, yielding one entry per CDR3 protein. Among about 410,000 distinct CDR3 sequences listed, roughly 15% were seen once. CDR1 is MNHNS and CDR2 is SASEGT in the germline V gene. The length of the CDR3 is 12 residues. Germline trimming cut 8 bases from V and 6 bases from J; bases unmatched to any gene: 6.

The origin of this receptor is a woman under 40 with Graves' ophthalmopathy. This chain uses TRBV6-1 with TRBJ2-7; 8 bases agree with TRBD1. Sequencing was performed on blood. Written as DNA, the CDR3 is TGTGCCAGCGGCAGGGGGCCGGGCGAGCAGTACTTC. It yields the protein CASGRGPGEQYF.